The 22 T cell receptor beta chains below come from one sample, sequenced in a study of blood T cell repertoires in COVID-19. Here immunoSEQ multiplex PCR was the method, and the copy in TCRdb shows in-frame clones only, minus some. This sample yields approximately 10,000 clones, of which more than 80% are seen a single time; more than 5.5% belongs to the top ten. Sequenced sample: peripheral blood. These receptors originate from a human donor in a cohort sampled during active COVID-19.

This clone was seen only a few times. The rearrangement links TRBV9 to TRBJ2-7; TRBD2 aligns across 10 bases. V gave up 0 bases and J gave up 0 bases; unmatched junction bases: 9. CDR1 is SGDLS and CDR2 is YYNGEE in the germline V gene. The CDR3 runs to 18 residues. The CDR3: CASSVASGASGSSYEQYF. Here the CDR3 DNA reads TGTGCCAGCAGCGTAGCTAGTGGGGCTAGCGGGAGCTCCTACGAGCAGTACTTC.

This sequence joins TRBV4-2 and TRBJ1-6, with 8 bases identical to TRBD1. V shed 4 bases and J 12 bases; nucleotides not matched to a gene: 14. Germline loops: CDR1 LGHNA, CDR2 YNFKEQ. The CDR3 is 16 residues long. The CDR3 bases are TGTGCCAGCAGCCCCGAGACAGGGGCCGCCGAAATACCCCTCCACTTT. It yields the protein CASSPETGAAEIPLHF.

The V call is TRBV10-1, the J call TRBJ2-3; D is ambiguous. This CDR3 has 15 residues. Trimming left V 6 bases short and J 0 bases short, with 13 bases between. Germline V lookup: CDR1 WNHNN, CDR2 SYGVQD (reference sequence). The DNA of the CDR3 is TGCGCCAGCAGCCCCTCGCCAGCGAGCACAGATACGCAGTATTTT. Protein sequence: CASSPSPASTDTQYF.

The chain employs TRBV7-2 and TRBJ2-5; 10 nucleotides match TRBD2. J was trimmed by 2 bases and V by 4 bases; bases with no gene match: 4. Germline V gene sequence: CDR1 SGHTA, CDR2 FQGNSA. This CDR3 is built from 15 residues. The DNA of the CDR3 is TGTGCCAGCAGCTCGCTAGCGGGGGTGCAAGAGACCCAGTACTTC. Its translation is CASSSLAGVQETQYF.

The count of this clone is one. This chain links TRBV5-1 with TRBJ2-1, with 8 bases lining up with TRBD2. The CDR3 has 15 residues. Germline V lookup: CDR1 SGHRS, CDR2 YFSETQ. V lost 6 bases to trimming and J lost 3 bases; unmatched junction nucleotides: 8. The CDR3 sequence is CASTKTSGGYNEQFF. Here the CDR3 DNA reads TGCGCCAGCACCAAGACCAGCGGGGGCTACAATGAGCAGTTCTTC.

The V call is TRBV11-2, the J call TRBJ2-1, with 8 bases fitting TRBD1. V dropped 3 bases and J dropped 10; count of bases not matched to a gene: 20. The CDR3 runs 18 residues. Germline loops: CDR1 SGHAT, CDR2 FQNNGV. CDR3 DNA sequence: TGTGCCAGCAGCTTTTTCAGGACAGGGACGATGTACCAAAGGGAGCAGTTCTTC. This gives the protein CASSFFRTGTMYQREQFF.

The V gene is TRBV7-3, the J gene TRBJ2-1; TRBD1 agrees at 7 bases. The CDR3 has 12 residues. J was trimmed by 6 bases and V by 4 bases; bases with no gene match: 0. The germline CDR1 and CDR2 sequences are SGHTA and FQGTGA. The chain's CDR3 is CASSSGGNEQFF. For the CDR3, the DNA is TGTGCCAGCAGCTCAGGGGGCAATGAGCAGTTCTTC.

This rearrangement joins TRBV10-3 to TRBJ2-7; D gene ambiguous. The CDR3 is 14 amino acids. CDR1 and CDR2 from the germline V gene are ENHRY and SYGVKD. Trimming removed 0 bases from V and 2 bases from J, with 8 bases in between. CDR3 amino acids: CAISESSPAYEQYF. The CDR3 nucleotides read TGTGCCATCAGTGAGTCGAGCCCGGCCTACGAGCAGTACTTC.

The chain links TRBV28 to TRBJ2-7; 13 bases are a match to TRBD2. Unmatched junction bases numbered 19, after V lost 6 bases and J lost 2 bases. Germline lookup yields CDR1 MDHEN and CDR2 SYDVKM. The CDR3 length is 20 residues. CDR3 sequence reads: CASSSVPRLAGGLRPYEQYF. The CDR3 bases are TGTGCCAGCAGCTCCGTGCCAAGACTAGCGGGAGGTCTCCGGCCCTACGAGCAGTACTTC. The variable domain in full, completed from reference TRBV28 and TRBJ2-7, reads DVKVTQSSRYLVKRTGEKVFLECVQDMDHENMFWYRQDPGLGLRLIYFSYDVKMKEKGDIPEGYSVSREKKERFSLILESASTNQTSMYLCASSSVPRLAGGLRPYEQYFGPGTRLTVT.

The V gene is TRBV6-6, the J gene TRBJ2-3; 7 bases are shared with TRBD1. Germline CDR1 reads MNHNY; CDR2 reads SVGAGI (reference sequence). Trimming removed 7 bases from V and 6 bases from J; junction bases left unmatched: 4. This CDR3 contains 12 residues. The CDR3 DNA reads TGTGCCAGCAAGACAGGGCGTGATACGCAGTATTTT. Its protein product is CASKTGRDTQYF.

The gene calls are TRBV6-5 and TRBJ1-2; TRBD1 matches at 9 bases. CDR1 is MNHEY, CDR2 SVGAGI, per germline. The CDR3 totals 14 residues. Trimming cost V 5 bases and J 6 bases; bases outside gene matches: 7. The CDR3 region is CASSLMDRGHGYTF. In DNA form, the CDR3 reads TGTGCCAGCAGTCTGATGGACAGGGGCCATGGCTACACCTTC.

This clone occurred once. The chain uses TRBV2 and TRBJ2-7; 9 bases line up with TRBD1. The ends lost 6 bases at V and 4 bases at J; junction bases unmatched: 1. This CDR3 has 12 residues. Germline V lookup: CDR1 SNHLY, CDR2 FYNNEI. This CDR3 is CASSGTGYEQYF. In DNA form, the CDR3 reads TGTGCCAGCAGCGGGACAGGGTACGAGCAGTACTTC.

The chain uses TRBV3-1 (or the pseudogene TRBV3-2) and TRBJ2-2; a possible D gene is TRBD2 (5 bases). The CDR3 sequence is 14 residues long. CDR1 LGHDT and CDR2 YNNKEL come from the germline V gene (reference sequence). Trimming shortened V by 2 bases and J by 7 bases, and 11 bases separated the two germline ends. The CDR3 nucleotides read TGTGCCAGCAGCCAAACGGACTGGGGCGGGGAGCTGTTTTTT. Its protein is CASSQTDWGGELFF.

J is TRBJ1-5 and V is TRBV30; possibly TRBD1 for D (6 bases). V lost 2 bases to trimming and J lost 8 bases, with 22 bases between them. Germline-derived CDR1 and CDR2 are GTSNPN and SVGIG (reference sequence). The CDR3 has 16 amino acids. The CDR3: CAWSRGSQGPSEPQHF. The CDR3 DNA reads as TGTGCCTGGAGTAGGGGGTCCCAGGGTCCTTCAGAGCCCCAGCATTTT. Looking up the rest from reference TRBV30 and TRBJ1-5 gives the full variable domain: SQTIHQWPATLVQPVGSPLSLECTVEGTSNPNLYWYRQAAGRGLQLLFYSVGIGQISSEVPQNLSASRPQDRQFILSSKKLLLSDSGFYLCAWSRGSQGPSEPQHFGDGTRLSIL.

In nucleotides, the CDR3 is TGTGCCAGCAGCGCCCAACAGGGCCGCGGCTACACCTTC. This encodes CASSAQQGRGYTF. J is TRBJ1-2 and V is TRBV7-2, with TRBD1 as a possible D gene (6 bases). Trimming left V 5 bases short and J 8 bases short, with 15 bases between. The CDR3 covers 13 residues. The germline V gene has CDR1 SGHTA and CDR2 FQGNSA.

The chain uses TRBV6-1 and TRBJ2-5; weak D call: TRBD2 (5 bases). Germline CDR1 MNHNS, CDR2 SASEGT. The V gene lost 0 bases and the J gene lost 1 base, with 12 bases spanning the gap. This CDR3 region has 16 residues. This chain's CDR3 is CASSEARPEVQETQYF. The DNA of the CDR3 is TGTGCCAGCAGTGAAGCACGTCCGGAGGTCCAAGAGACCCAGTACTTC.

The chain employs TRBV30 and TRBJ2-7, with D tentatively TRBD2 (7 bases). V was shortened by 0 bases and J by 3 bases, with 12 bases between the two germline ends. Germline lookup yields CDR1 GTSNPN and CDR2 SVGIG (reference sequence). This CDR3 is built from 14 residues. The CDR3 is CAWSVGGVIYEQYF. The CDR3 bases are TGTGCCTGGAGTGTAGGGGGGGTTATCTACGAGCAGTACTTC.

The chain carries TRBV30 and TRBJ1-2; tentative D call: TRBD1 (6 bases). The CDR3 is made up of 15 amino acids. The V end was cut by 3 bases, the J end by 6 bases, with 20 bases between. Germline values: CDR1 GTSNPN, CDR2 SVGIG (reference sequence). The CDR3, as DNA: TGTGCCTGGAGACCAAGAACAGGGATTCGGAATGGCTACACCTTC. It encodes CAWRPRTGIRNGYTF. The complete variable domain, with remaining parts taken from reference TRBV30 and TRBJ1-2, reads SQTIHQWPATLVQPVGSPLSLECTVEGTSNPNLYWYRQAAGRGLQLLFYSVGIGQISSEVPQNLSASRPQDRQFILSSKKLLLSDSGFYLCAWRPRTGIRNGYTFGSGTRLTVV.

V gene TRBV19 combines with J gene TRBJ1-1; possible D gene TRBD1, 6 bases. Germline loops: CDR1 LNHDA, CDR2 SQIVND (reference sequence). This CDR3 contains 16 residues. The V end was cut by 5 bases, the J end by 0 bases, with 16 bases between. This chain's CDR3 is CASSPPGTHMNTEAFF. The CDR3 coding sequence is TGTGCCAGTAGTCCCCCCGGGACACACATGAACACTGAAGCTTTCTTT.

V is TRBV28 and J is TRBJ2-1; 7 positions match TRBD2. Trimming took 3 bases from V and 7 from J; bases not matched to a gene: 12. The CDR3 is 16 amino acids. Germline V lookup: CDR1 MDHEN, CDR2 SYDVKM. The CDR3 loop is CASSFFAGVCANEQFF. CDR3 nucleotide sequence: TGTGCCAGCAGTTTTTTTGCGGGAGTTTGTGCGAATGAGCAGTTCTTC.

The chain employs TRBV2 and TRBJ1-1, with a possible D match to TRBD1 (5 bases). Germline V gene lookup returns CDR1 SNHLY and CDR2 FYNNEI. V shed 4 bases and J shed 1 base, with 10 bases lying between them. The CDR3 contains 14 residues. Here the CDR3 DNA reads TGTGCCAGCAGTGCACAGGTGGCGAACACTGAAGCTTTCTTT. Protein product: CASSAQVANTEAFF.

This chain joins TRBV29-1 and TRBJ1-2, with D perhaps TRBD1 (5 bases). Trimming removed 3 bases from V and 4 bases from J, with 12 bases in between. Germline values: CDR1 SQVTM, CDR2 ANQGSEA. The CDR3 has 13 residues. CDR3 amino acids: CSVDGGTGYGYTF. CDR3 nucleotide sequence: TGCAGCGTTGACGGGGGGACGGGCTATGGCTACACCTTC. Full variable domain (remainder filled in from reference TRBV29-1 and TRBJ1-2): SAVISQKPSRDICQRGTSLTIQCQVDSQVTMMFWYRQQPGQSLTLIATANQGSEATYESGFVIDKFPISRPNLTFSTLTVSNMSPEDSSIYLCSVDGGTGYGYTFGSGTRLTVV.